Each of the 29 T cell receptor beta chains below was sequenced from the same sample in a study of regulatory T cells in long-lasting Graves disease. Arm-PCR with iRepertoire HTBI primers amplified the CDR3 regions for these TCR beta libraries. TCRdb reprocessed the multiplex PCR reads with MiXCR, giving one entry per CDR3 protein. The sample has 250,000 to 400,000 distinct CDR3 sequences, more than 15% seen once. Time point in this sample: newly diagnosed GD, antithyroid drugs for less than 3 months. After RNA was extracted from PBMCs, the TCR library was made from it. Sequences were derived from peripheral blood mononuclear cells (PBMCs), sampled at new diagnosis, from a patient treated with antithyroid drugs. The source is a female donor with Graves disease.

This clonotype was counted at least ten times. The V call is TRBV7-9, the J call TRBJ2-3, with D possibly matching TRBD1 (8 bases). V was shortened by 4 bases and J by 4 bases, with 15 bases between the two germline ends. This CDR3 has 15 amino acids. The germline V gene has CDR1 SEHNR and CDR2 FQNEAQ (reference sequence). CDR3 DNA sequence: TGTGCCAGCAGCTCGCGGACAGGGAGGGCAGATACGCAGTATTTT. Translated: CASSSRTGRADTQYF. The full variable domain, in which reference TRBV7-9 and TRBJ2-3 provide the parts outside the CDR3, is DTGVSQNPRHKITKRGQNVTFRCDPISEHNRLYWYRQTLGQGPEFLTYFQNEAQLEKSRLLSDRFSAERPKGSFSTLEIQRTEQGDSAMYLCASSSRTGRADTQYFGPGTRLTVL.

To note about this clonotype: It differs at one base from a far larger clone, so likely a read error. As DNA, the CDR3 is TGCGCCAGCAGCTCGGGCGTAGATCTCGTCCAGGGGTACAATGAGCAGTACTTC. Translation gives CASSSGVDLVQGYNEQYF. V gene TRBV5-1 combines with J gene TRBJ2-5; D might be TRBD1 (6 bases). Germline-derived CDR1 and CDR2 are SGHRS and YFSETQ. The ends were cut back, 3 bases at V and 11 bases at J, with 32 bases in the middle. The CDR3 extends over 18 amino acids. The full variable domain, its missing parts supplied by reference TRBV5-1 and TRBJ2-5, is KAGVTQTPRYLIKTRGQQVTLSCSPISGHRSVSWYQQTPGQGLQFLFEYFSETQRNKGNFPGRFSGRQFSNSRSEMNVSTLELGDSALYLCASSSGVDLVQGYNEQYFGPGTRLLVL.

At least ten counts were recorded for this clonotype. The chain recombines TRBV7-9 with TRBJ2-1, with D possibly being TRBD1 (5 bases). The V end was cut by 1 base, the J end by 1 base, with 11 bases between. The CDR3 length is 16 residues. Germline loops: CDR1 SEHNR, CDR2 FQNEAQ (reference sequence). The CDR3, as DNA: TGTGCCAGCAGCTTAGAGGCAGGGAAATCCTACAATGAGCAGTTCTTC. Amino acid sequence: CASSLEAGKSYNEQFF.

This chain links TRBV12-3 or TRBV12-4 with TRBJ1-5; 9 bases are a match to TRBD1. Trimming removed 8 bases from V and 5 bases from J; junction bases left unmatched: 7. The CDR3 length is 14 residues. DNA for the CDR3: TGTGCCAGCGGAAAAACAGGGGGCTATCAGCCCCAGCATTTT. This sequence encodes CASGKTGGYQPQHF.

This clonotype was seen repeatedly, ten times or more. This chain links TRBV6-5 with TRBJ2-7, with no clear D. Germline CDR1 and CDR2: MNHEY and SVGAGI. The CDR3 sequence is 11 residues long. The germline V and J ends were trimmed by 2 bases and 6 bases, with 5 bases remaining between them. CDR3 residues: CASSYRSEQYF. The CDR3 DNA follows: TGTGCCAGCAGTTACAGGTCCGAGCAGTACTTC.

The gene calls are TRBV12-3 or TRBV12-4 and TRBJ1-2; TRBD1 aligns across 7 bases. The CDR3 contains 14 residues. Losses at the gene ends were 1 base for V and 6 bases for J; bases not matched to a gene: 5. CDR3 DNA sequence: TGTGCCAGCAGTTTAGACAGGGGCAAGCATGGCTACACCTTC. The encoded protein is CASSLDRGKHGYTF.

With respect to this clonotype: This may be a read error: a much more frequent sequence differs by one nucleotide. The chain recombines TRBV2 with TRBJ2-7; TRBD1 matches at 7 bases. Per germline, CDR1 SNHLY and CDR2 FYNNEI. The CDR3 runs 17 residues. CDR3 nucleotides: TGTGCCAGCAGTGAAATTCCCGGACAGGCGTACTCCTACGGGCAGTACTTC. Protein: CASSEIPGQAYSYGQYF.

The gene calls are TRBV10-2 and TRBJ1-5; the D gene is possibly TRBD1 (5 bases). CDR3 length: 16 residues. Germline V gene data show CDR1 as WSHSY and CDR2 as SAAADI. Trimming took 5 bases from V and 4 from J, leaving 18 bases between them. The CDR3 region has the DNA TGCGCCAGCAGTTATCAGCCGGGACTTTTAAATCAGCCCCAGCATTTT. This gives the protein CASSYQPGLLNQPQHF.

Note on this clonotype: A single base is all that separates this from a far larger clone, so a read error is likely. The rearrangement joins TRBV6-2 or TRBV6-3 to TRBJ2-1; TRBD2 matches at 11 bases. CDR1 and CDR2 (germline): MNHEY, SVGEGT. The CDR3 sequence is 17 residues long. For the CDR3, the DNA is TGTGCCAGCAGCTCTACTAGCGGGAGAGTCTCCTACAATGAGCGGTTCTTC. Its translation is CASSSTSGRVSYNERFF.

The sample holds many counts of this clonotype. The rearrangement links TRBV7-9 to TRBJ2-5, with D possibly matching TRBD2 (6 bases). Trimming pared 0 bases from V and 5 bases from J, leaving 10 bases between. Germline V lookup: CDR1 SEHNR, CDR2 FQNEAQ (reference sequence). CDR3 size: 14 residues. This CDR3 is CASSLAEGWETQYF. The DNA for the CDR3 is TGTGCCAGCAGCTTAGCGGAGGGCTGGGAGACCCAGTACTTC. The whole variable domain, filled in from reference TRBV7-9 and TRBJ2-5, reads DTGVSQNPRHKITKRGQNVTFRCDPISEHNRLYWYRQTLGQGPEFLTYFQNEAQLEKSRLLSDRFSAERPKGSFSTLEIQRTEQGDSAMYLCASSLAEGWETQYFGPGTRLLVL.

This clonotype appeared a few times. DNA of the CDR3: TGTGCCACCAGCAAACCAGGGGGGAATCGGTACTTC. As protein: CATSKPGGNRYF. The rearrangement uses TRBV15 and TRBJ2-4; the D gene is possibly TRBD1 (7 bases). Germline CDR1 reads LNHNV; CDR2 reads YYDKDF (reference sequence). The CDR3 is 12 residues long. V dropped 4 bases and J dropped 15 bases, with 16 bases sitting between them.

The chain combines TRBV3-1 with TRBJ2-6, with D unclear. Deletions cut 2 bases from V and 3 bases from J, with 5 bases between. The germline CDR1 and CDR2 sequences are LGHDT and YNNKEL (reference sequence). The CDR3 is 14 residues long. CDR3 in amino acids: CASSQRGGANVLTF. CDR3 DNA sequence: TGTGCCAGCAGCCAACGCGGTGGGGCCAACGTCCTGACTTTC.

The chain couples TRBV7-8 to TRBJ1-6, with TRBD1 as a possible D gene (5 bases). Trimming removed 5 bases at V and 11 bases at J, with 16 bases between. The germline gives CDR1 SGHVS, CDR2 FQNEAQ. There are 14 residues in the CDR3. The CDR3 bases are TGTGCCAGCAGCCTGGGGGGGGGGATTCCACCCCTCCACTTT. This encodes CASSLGGGIPPLHF.

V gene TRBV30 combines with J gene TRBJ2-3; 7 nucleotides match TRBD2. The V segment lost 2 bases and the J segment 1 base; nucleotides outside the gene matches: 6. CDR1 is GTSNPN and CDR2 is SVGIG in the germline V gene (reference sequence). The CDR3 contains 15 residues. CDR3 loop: CAWSSGGPGTDTQYF. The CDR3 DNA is TGTGCCTGGAGTTCGGGAGGACCTGGCACAGATACGCAGTATTTT. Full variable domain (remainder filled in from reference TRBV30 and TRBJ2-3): SQTIHQWPATLVQPVGSPLSLECTVEGTSNPNLYWYRQAAGRGLQLLFYSVGIGQISSEVPQNLSASRPQDRQFILSSKKLLLSDSGFYLCAWSSGGPGTDTQYFGPGTRLTVL.

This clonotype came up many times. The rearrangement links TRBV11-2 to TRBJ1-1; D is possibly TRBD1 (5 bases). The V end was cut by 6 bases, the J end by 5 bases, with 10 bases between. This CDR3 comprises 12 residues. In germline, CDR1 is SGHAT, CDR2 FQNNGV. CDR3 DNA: TGTGCCAGCAGAGCGGAGGGGACTGAAGCTTTCTTT. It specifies CASRAEGTEAFF.

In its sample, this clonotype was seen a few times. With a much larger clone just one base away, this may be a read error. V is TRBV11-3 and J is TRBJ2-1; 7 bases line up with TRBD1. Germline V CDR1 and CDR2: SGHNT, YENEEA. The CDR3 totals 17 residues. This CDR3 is CASGLAGAQGYGNEQFF. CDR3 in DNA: TGTGCCAGCGGCTTAGCCGGCGCACAGGGGTATGGAAATGAGCAGTTCTTC. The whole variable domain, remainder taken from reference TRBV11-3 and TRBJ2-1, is EAGVVQSPRYKIIEKKQPVAFWCNPISGHNTLYWYLQNLGQGPELLIRYENEEAVDDSQLPKDRFSAERLKGVDSTLKIQPAELGDSAVYLCASGLAGAQGYGNEQFFGPGTRLTVL.

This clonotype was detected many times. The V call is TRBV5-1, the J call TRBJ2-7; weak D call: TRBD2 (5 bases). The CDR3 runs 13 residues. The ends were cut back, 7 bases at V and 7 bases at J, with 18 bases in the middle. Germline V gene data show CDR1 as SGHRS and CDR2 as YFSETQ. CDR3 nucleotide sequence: TGCGCCAGCCGCCTGGACTTAATCGTGGAGCAGTACTTC. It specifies CASRLDLIVEQYF.

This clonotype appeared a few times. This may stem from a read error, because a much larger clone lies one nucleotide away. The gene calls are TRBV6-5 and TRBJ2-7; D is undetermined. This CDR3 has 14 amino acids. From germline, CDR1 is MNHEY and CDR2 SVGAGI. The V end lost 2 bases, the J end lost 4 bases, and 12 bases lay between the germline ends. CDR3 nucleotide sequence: TGTGCCAGCAGTTACCCACCCGATGAATACGAGCAGTACTTC. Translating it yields CASSYPPDEYEQYF.

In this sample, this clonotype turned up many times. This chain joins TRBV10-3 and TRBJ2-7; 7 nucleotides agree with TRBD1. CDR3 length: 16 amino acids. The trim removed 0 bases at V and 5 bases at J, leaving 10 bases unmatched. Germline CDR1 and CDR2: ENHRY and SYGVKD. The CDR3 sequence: CAISESGGQVIHEQYF. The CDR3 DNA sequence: TGTGCCATCAGTGAGTCCGGTGGACAGGTCATACACGAGCAGTACTTC.

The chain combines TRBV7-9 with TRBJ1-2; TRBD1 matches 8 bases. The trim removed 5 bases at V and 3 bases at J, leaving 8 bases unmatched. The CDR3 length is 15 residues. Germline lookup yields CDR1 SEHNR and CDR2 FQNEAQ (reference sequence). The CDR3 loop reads CASSHLEDRDYGYTF. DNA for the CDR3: TGTGCCAGCAGCCATCTCGAGGACAGGGACTATGGCTACACCTTC.

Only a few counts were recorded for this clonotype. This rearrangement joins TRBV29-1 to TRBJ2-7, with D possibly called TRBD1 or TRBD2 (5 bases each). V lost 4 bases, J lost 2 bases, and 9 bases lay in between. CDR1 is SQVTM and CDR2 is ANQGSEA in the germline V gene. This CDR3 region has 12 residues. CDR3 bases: TGCAGCGTTGCAGGGACCCCCTACGAGCAGTACTTC. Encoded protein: CSVAGTPYEQYF.

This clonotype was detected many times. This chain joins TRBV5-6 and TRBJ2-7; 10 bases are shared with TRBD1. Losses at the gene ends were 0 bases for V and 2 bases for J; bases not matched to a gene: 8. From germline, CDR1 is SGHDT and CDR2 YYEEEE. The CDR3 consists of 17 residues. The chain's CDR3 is CASSLGPSGQGAYEQYF. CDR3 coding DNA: TGTGCCAGCAGCTTGGGGCCCAGCGGACAGGGGGCCTACGAGCAGTACTTC.

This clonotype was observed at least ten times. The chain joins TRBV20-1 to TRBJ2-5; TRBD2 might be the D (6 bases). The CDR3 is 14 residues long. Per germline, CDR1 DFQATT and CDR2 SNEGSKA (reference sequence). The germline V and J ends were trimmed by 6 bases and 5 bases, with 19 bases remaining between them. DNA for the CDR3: TGCAGTGCACACGGTGCGGGGACGGGGGAGACCCAGTACTTC. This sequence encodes CSAHGAGTGETQYF.

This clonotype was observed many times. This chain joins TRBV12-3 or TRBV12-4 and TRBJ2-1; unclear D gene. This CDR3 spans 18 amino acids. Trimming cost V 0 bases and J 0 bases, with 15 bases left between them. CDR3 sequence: CASSLASETLLSYNEQFF. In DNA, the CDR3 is TGTGCCAGCAGTTTAGCCTCCGAGACTCTTCTCTCCTACAATGAGCAGTTCTTC.

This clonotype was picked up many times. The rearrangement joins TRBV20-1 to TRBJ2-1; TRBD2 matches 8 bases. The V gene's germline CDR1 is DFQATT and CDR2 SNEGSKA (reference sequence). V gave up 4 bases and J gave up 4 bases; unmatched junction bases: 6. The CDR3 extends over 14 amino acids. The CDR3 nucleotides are TGCAGTGCTACTCCCGGGACTAGATACAATGAGCAGTTCTTC. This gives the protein CSATPGTRYNEQFF.

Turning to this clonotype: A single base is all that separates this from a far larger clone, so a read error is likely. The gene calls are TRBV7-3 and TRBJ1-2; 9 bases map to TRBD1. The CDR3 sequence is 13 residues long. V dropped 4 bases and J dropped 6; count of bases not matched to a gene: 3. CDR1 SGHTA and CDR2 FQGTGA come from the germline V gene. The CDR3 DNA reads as TGTGCCAGCAGCTCCAGGACAGGGGATGGCTACACCTTC. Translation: CASSSRTGDGYTF.

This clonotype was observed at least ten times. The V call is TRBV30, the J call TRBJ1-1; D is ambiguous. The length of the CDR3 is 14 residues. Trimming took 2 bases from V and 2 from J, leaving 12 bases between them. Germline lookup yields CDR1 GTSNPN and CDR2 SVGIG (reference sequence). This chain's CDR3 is CAWSLGMRNTEAFF. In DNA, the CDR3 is TGTGCCTGGAGTCTGGGGATGCGAAACACTGAAGCTTTCTTT.

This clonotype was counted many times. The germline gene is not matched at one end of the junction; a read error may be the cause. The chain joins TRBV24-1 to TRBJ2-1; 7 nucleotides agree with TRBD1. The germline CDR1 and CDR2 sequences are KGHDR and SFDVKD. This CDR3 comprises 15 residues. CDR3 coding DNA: TGTGCCACCAGTTCCAGGGGGATCTCCCACAATGAGCAGTTCTTC. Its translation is CATSSRGISHNEQFF.

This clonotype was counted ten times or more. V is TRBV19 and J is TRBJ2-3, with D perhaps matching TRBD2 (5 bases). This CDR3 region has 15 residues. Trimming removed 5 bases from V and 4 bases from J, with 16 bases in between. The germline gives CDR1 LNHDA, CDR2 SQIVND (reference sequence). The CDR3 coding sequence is TGTGCCAGTAGTCCGGCTCTCGGGATCGCAGATACGCAGTATTTT. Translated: CASSPALGIADTQYF.